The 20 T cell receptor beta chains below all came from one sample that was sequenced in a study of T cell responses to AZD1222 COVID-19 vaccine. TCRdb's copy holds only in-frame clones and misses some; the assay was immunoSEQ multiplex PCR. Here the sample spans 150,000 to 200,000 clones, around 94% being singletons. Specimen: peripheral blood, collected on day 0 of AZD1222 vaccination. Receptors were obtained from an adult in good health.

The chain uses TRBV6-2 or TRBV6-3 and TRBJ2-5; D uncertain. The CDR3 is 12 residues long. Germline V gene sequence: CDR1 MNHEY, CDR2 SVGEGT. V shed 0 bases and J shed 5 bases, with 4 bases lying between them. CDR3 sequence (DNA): TGTGCCAGCAGTTACTCGATTGAGACCCAGTACTTC. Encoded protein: CASSYSIETQYF.

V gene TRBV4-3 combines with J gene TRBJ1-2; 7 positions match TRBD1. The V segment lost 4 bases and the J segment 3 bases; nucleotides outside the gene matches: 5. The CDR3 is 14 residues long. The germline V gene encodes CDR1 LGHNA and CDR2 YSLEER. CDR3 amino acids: CASSRSGTDYGYTF. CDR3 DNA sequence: TGCGCCAGCAGCCGATCCGGGACAGACTATGGCTACACCTTC.

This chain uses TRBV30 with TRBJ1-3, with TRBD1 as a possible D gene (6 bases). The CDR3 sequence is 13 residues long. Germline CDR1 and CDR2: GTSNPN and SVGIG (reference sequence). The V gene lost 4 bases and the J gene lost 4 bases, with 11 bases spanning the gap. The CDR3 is CAWNRGEGNTIYF. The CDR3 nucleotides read TGTGCCTGGAATAGGGGGGAAGGAAACACCATATATTTT. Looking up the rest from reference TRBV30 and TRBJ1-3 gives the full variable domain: SQTIHQWPATLVQPVGSPLSLECTVEGTSNPNLYWYRQAAGRGLQLLFYSVGIGQISSEVPQNLSASRPQDRQFILSSKKLLLSDSGFYLCAWNRGEGNTIYFGEGSWLTVV.

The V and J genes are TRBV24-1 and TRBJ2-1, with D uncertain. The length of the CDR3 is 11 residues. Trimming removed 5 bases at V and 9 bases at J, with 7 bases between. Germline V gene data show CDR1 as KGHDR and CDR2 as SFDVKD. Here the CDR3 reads CATSASGEQFF. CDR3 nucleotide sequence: TGTGCCACCAGTGCGTCAGGTGAGCAGTTCTTC.

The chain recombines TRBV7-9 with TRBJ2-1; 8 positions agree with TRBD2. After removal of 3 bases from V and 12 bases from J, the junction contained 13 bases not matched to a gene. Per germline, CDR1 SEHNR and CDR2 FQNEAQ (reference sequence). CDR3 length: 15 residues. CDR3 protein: CASSFSTGGPRGQFF. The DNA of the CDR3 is TGTGCCAGCAGCTTCTCAACGGGAGGGCCCCGCGGGCAGTTCTTC.

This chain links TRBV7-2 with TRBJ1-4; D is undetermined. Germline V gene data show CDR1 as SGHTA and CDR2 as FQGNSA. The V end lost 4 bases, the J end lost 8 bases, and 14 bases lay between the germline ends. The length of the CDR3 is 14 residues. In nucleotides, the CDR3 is TGTGCCAGCAGCTCCGAGTCTCGGAACGAAAAACTGTTTTTT. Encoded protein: CASSSESRNEKLFF.

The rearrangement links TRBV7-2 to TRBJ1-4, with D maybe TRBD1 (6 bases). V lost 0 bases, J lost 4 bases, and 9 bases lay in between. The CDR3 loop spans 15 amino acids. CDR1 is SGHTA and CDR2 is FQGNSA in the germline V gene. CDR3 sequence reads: CASSLARTDNEKLFF. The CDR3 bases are TGTGCCAGCAGCTTAGCTCGGACAGATAATGAAAAACTGTTTTTT.

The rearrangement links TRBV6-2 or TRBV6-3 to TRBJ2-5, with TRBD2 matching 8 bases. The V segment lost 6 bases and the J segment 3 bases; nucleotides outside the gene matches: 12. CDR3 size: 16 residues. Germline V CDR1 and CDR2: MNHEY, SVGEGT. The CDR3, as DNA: TGTGCCAGCAGCCAGCGCGGGCGCGGGGGGAAAGAGACCCAGTACTTC. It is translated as CASSQRGRGGKETQYF.

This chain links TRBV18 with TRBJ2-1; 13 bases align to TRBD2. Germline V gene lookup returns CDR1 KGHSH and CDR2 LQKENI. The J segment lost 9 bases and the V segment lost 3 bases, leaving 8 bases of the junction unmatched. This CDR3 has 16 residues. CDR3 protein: CASSPPGTSGISEQFF. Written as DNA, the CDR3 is TGTGCCAGCTCACCGCCTGGGACTAGCGGGATCAGTGAGCAGTTCTTC.

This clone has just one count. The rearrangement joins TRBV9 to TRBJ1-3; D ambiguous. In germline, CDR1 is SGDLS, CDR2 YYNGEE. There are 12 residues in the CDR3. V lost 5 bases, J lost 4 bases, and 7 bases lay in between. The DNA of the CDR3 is TGTGCCAGCAGTCCTCCGGGAAACACCATATATTTT. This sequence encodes CASSPPGNTIYF.

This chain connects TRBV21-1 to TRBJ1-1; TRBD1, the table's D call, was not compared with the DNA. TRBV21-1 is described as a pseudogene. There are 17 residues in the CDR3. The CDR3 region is CANHRDRVSGMNTEAFF. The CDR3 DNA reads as TGTGCCAACCATAGAGACAGGGTCAGTGGGATGAACACTGAAGCTTTCTTT.

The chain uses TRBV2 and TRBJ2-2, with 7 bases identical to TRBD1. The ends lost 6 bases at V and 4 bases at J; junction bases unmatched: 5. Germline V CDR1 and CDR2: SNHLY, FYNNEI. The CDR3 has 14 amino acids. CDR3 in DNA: TGTGCCAGCAGACCCGGGACAGTCACCGGGGAGCTGTTTTTT. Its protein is CASRPGTVTGELFF.

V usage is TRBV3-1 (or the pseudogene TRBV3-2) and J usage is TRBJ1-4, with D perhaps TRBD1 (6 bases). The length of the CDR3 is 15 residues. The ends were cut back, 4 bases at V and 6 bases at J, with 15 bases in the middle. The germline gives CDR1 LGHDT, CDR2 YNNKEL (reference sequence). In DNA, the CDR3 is TGTGCCAGCAGCCCCTCCAGGGGTAGGGATGAAAAACTGTTTTTT. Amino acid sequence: CASSPSRGRDEKLFF.

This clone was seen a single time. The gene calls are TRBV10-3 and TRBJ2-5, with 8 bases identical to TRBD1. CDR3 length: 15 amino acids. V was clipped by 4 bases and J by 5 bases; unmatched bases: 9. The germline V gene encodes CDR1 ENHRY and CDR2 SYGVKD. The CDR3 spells CAISGGRGLGETQYF. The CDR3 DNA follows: TGTGCCATCAGTGGGGGCAGGGGGCTGGGGGAGACCCAGTACTTC.

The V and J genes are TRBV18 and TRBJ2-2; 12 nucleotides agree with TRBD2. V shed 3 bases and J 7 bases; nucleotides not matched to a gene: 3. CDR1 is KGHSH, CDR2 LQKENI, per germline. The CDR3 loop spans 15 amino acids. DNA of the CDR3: TGTGCCAGCTCACCGACTAGCGGGGGAAGCGGGGAGCTGTTTTTT. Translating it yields CASSPTSGGSGELFF.

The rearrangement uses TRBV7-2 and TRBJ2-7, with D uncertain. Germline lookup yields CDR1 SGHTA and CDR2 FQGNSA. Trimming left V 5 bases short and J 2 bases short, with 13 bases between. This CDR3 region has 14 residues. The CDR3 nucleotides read TGTGCCAGCAGCGCCGACGCTTCCACCTACGAGCAGTACTTC. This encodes CASSADASTYEQYF.

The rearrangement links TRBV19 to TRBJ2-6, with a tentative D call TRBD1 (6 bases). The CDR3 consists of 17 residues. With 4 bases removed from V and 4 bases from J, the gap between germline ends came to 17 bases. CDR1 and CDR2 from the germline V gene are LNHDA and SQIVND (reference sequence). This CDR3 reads CASSKGQPTLGANVLTF. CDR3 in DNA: TGTGCCAGTAGTAAAGGACAGCCTACTTTAGGGGCCAACGTCCTGACTTTC.

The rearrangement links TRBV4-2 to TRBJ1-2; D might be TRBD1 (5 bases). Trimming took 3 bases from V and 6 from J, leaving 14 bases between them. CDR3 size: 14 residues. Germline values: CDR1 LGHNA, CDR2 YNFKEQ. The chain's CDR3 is CASSQPSARDGYTF. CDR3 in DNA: TGTGCCAGCAGCCAGCCCTCCGCCAGGGATGGCTACACCTTC.

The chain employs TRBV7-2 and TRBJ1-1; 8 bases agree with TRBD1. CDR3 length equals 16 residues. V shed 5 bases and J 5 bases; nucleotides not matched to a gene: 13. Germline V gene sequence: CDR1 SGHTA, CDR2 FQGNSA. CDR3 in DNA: TGTGCCAGCAGCGGCCGACAGGGGCCCTCGTATACTGAAGCTTTCTTT. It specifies CASSGRQGPSYTEAFF. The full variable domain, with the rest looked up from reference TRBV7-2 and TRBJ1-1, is GAGVSQSPSNKVTEKGKDVELRCDPISGHTALYWYRQSLGQGLEFLIYFQGNSAPDKSGLPSDRFSAERTGGSVSTLTIQRTQQEDSAVYLCASSGRQGPSYTEAFFGQGTRLTVV.

The CDR3 nucleotides read TGTGCCAGCAGTTTTGACAGGTATAATTCACCCCTCCACTTT. It specifies CASSFDRYNSPLHF. This chain joins TRBV5-5 and TRBJ1-6; perhaps TRBD1 as D (6 bases). Looked up from germline, CDR1 is SGHKS and CDR2 is YYEKEE (reference sequence). Trimming pared 5 bases from V and 4 bases from J, leaving 10 bases between. The CDR3 contains 14 residues.